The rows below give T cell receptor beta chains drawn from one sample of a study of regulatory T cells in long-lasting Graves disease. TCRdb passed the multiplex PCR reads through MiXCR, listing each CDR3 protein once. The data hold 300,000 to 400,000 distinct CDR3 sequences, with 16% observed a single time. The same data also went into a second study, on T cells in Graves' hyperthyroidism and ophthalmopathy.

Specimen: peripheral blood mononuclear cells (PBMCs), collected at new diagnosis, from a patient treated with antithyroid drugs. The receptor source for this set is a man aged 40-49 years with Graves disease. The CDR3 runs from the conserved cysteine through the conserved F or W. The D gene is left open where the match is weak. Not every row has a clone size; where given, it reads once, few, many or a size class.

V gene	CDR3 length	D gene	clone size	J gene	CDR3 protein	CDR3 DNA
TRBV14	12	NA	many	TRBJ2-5	CASSLLSETQYF	TGTGCCAGCAGCCTCCTCTCGGAGACCCAGTACTTC
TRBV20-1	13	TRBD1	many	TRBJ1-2	CSASEGQGIGYTF	TGCAGTGCTAGTGAGGGACAGGGTATCGGCTACACCTTC
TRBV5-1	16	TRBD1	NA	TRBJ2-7	CASSLAPGQGADKGYF	TGCGCCAGCAGCTTGGCCCCGGGACAGGGGGCGGATAAGGGGTACTTC
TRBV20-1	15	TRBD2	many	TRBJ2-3	CSASLDSGGADTQYF	TGCAGTGCTAGTTTGGATAGCGGGGGGGCAGATACGCAGTATTTT
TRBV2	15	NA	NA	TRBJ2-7	CASRTAMGSSYEQYF	TGTGCCAGCAGGACAGCGATGGGATCATCCTACGAGCAGTACTTC
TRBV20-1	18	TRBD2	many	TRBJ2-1	CSARPGLAGGLSYNEQFF	TGCAGTGCTAGACCGGGACTAGCGGGGGGGTTATCCTACAATGAGCAGTTCTTC
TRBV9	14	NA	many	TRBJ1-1	CASSVVARNTEAFF	TGTGCCAGCAGCGTAGTGGCCAGGAACACTGAAGCTTTCTTT
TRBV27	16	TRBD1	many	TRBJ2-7	CASSTRGQGISYEQYF	TGTGCCAGCAGCACCCGCGGACAGGGTATATCCTACGAGCAGTACTTC
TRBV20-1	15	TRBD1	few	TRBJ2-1	CSARNRDRGLNEQFF	TGCAGTGCTAGAAACCGGGACAGGGGGCTTAATGAGCAGTTCTTC
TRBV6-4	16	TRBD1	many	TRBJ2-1	CASSDTGQGGPNEQFF	TGTGCCAGCAGTGACACAGGACAGGGGGGCCCCAATGAGCAGTTCTTC
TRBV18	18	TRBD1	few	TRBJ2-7	CASSPILRSGTGTYEQYF	TGTGCCAGCTCACCAATCCTTCGTTCCGGGACAGGCACCTACGAGCAGTACTTC
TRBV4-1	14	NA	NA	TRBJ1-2	CASSQEWGRNGYTF	TGCGCCAGCAGCCAAGAATGGGGGCGCAATGGCTACACCTTC
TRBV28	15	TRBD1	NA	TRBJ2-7	CASSKPGQGSYEQYF	TGTGCCAGCAGTAAACCGGGACAGGGTTCCTACGAGCAGTACTTC
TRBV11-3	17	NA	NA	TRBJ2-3	CASSPGTGTVSTDTQYF	TGTGCCAGCAGCCCAGGGACCGGGACTGTTAGCACAGATACGCAGTATTTT
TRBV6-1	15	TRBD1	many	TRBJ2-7	CASRAGTGSSYEQYF	TGTGCCAGCAGGGCCGGGACAGGGTCCTCCTACGAGCAGTACTTC
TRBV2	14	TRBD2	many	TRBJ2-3	CASSELAEGDTQYF	TGTGCCAGCAGTGAACTAGCGGAAGGAGATACGCAGTATTTT
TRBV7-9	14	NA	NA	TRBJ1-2	CASSGWDASGGYTF	TGTGCCAGCAGCGGATGGGACGCTTCGGGAGGCTACACCTTC
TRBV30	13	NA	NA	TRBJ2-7	CAWGRRGLYEQYF	TGTGCCTGGGGACGACGGGGCTTATACGAGCAGTACTTC
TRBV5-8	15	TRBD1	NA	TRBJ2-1	CASSVGTGRYNEQFF	TGTGCCAGCAGCGTCGGGACAGGACGTTACAATGAGCAGTTCTTC
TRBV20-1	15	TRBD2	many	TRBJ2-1	CSARRSSGGYNEQFF	TGCAGTGCTAGAAGGTCTAGCGGGGGCTACAATGAGCAGTTCTTC
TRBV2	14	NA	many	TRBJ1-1	CASRDGQFNTEAFF	TGTGCCAGCAGAGATGGACAGTTTAACACTGAAGCTTTCTTT
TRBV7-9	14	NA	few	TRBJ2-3	CASSPRGMPDTQYF	TGTGCCAGCAGCCCCAGGGGCATGCCAGATACGCAGTATTTT
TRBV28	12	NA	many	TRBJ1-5	CASGGVNQPQHF	TGTGCCAGCGGGGGGGTAAATCAGCCCCAGCATTTT
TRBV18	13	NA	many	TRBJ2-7	CASSPHRNYEQYF	TGTGCCAGCTCACCCCATCGGAATTACGAGCAGTACTTC
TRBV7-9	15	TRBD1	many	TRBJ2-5	CASSSGQEHQETQYF	TGTGCCAGCAGCTCGGGACAGGAACATCAAGAGACCCAGTACTTC
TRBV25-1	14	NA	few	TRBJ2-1	CASRGAGGYNEQFF	TGTGCCAGCAGGGGGGCAGGGGGGTACAATGAGCAGTTCTTC
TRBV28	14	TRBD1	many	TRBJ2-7	CASSLPGQVYEQYF	TGTGCCAGCAGTCTACCGGGACAGGTATACGAGCAGTACTTC
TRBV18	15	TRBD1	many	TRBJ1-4	CASSPPGTGGEKLFF	TGTGCCAGCTCACCACCAGGGACAGGGGGCGAAAAACTGTTTTTT
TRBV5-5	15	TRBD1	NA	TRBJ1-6	CASRSGQGNNSPLHF	TGTGCCAGCAGATCGGGACAGGGCAATAATTCACCCCTCCACTTT
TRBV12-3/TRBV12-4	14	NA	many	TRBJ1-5	CASCPTGWGQPQHF	TGTGCCAGCTGTCCTACAGGGTGGGGTCAGCCCCAGCATTTT
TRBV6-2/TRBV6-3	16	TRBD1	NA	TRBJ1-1	CASSTGTGGGGTEAFF	TGTGCCAGCAGTACCGGGACAGGGGGCGGAGGCACTGAAGCTTTCTTT
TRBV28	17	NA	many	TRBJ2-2	CASSFFWDSQNTGELFF	TGTGCCAGCAGTTTTTTTTGGGACTCCCAGAACACCGGGGAGCTGTTTTTT
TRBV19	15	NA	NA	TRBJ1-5	CASSLRDGDNQPQHF	TGTGCCAGTAGCCTCCGGGACGGGGACAATCAGCCCCAGCATTTT
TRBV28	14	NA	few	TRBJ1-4	CASSLIGSAEKLFF	TGTGCCAGCAGTTTAATAGGGTCGGCGGAAAAACTGTTTTTT
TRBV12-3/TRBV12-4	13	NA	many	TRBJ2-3	CASRPFPTDTQYF	TGTGCCAGCAGACCCTTCCCCACAGATACGCAGTATTTT
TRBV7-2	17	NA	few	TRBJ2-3	CASSLASPGAGRDTQYF	TGTGCCAGCAGCTTAGCGTCCCCCGGGGCGGGCCGGGATACGCAGTATTTT
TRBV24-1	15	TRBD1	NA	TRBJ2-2	CATGVDRGNTGELFF	TGTGCCACCGGTGTAGACAGGGGGAACACCGGGGAGCTGTTTTTT
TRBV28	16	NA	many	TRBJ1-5	CASSFGGRGPNQPQHF	TGTGCCAGCAGTTTTGGGGGGCGCGGACCAAATCAGCCCCAGCATTTT
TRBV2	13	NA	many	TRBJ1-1	CASSLGTNTEAFF	TGTGCCAGCAGTCTTGGGACAAACACTGAAGCTTTCTTT
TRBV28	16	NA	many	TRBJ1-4	CASSLFLWEPQEKLFF	TGTGCCAGCAGTTTATTTTTATGGGAGCCCCAGGAAAAACTGTTTTTT
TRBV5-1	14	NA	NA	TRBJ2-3	CASSLERRGDTQYF	TGCGCCAGCAGCTTGGAAAGAAGAGGAGATACGCAGTATTTT
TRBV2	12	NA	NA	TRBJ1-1	CASGQLGSPAFF	TGTGCCAGCGGCCAGCTAGGAAGCCCAGCTTTCTTT
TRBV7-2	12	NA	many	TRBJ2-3	CASSLATDTQYF	TGTGCCAGCAGCTTAGCCACAGATACGCAGTATTTT
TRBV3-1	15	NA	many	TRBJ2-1	CASSLRGSGANEQFF	TGTGCCAGCAGCCTTAGGGGGAGCGGGGCAAATGAGCAGTTCTTC
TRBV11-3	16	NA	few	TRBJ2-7	CASSQTGDPPGGEQYF	TGTGCCAGCAGCCAGACAGGGGACCCGCCGGGGGGAGAGCAGTACTTC
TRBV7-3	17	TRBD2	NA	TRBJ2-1	CASSVTSGGNNYNEQFF	TGTGCCAGCAGCGTGACTAGCGGGGGGAACAACTACAATGAGCAGTTCTTC
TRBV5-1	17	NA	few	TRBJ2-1	CASWVGGPRSSYNEQFF	TGCGCCAGCTGGGTGGGGGGGCCCCGGAGCTCCTACAATGAGCAGTTCTTC
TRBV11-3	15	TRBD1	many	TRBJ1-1	CASSLGWTGDTEAFF	TGTGCCAGCAGCTTAGGCTGGACAGGGGACACTGAAGCTTTCTTT
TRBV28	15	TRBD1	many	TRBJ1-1	CASSTQGRGFTEAFF	TGTGCCAGCAGTACCCAGGGCAGGGGGTTCACTGAAGCTTTCTTT
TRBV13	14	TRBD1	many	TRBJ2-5	CASSLTGLGETQYF	TGTGCCAGCAGCTTGACAGGGTTAGGAGAGACCCAGTACTTC
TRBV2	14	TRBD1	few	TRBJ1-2	CASRRTGGGYGYTF	TGTGCCAGCAGGAGGACAGGGGGAGGGTATGGCTACACCTTC
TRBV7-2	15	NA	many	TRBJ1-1	CASSFPGRAPPEAFF	TGTGCCAGCAGCTTTCCGGGAAGGGCCCCCCCTGAAGCTTTCTTT
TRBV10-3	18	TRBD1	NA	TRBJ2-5	CAISESWAGQGALETQYF	TGTGCCATCAGTGAGTCCTGGGCTGGACAGGGGGCCTTGGAGACCCAGTACTTC
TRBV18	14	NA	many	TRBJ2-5	CASSSPTPQETQYF	TGTGCCAGCTCATCACCGACACCCCAAGAGACCCAGTACTTC
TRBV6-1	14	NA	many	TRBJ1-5	CASSEAEGLQPQHF	TGTGCCAGCAGTGAAGCGGAGGGGTTGCAGCCCCAGCATTTT
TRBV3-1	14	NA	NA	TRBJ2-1	CASSQDQGYNEQFF	TGTGCCAGCAGCCAAGATCAGGGGTACAATGAGCAGTTCTTC
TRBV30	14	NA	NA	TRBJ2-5	CAWSAAGVEKTQYF	TGTGCCTGGAGCGCCGCCGGGGTTGAGAAGACCCAGTACTTC
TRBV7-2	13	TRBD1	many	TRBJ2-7	CASSPVQGGEQYF	TGTGCCAGCAGCCCCGTACAGGGGGGCGAGCAGTACTTC
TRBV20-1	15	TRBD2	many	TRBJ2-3	CSARAVAGVGDTQYF	TGCAGTGCTAGAGCTGTAGCGGGGGTGGGAGATACGCAGTATTTT
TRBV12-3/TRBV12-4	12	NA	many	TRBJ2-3	CASSLDHRPGYF	TGTGCCAGCAGTTTAGATCACCGCCCGGGGTATTTT